A selection of T cell receptor beta chains follows, all from one sample in a study of shared clonotypes between healthy human individuals. Clones were read by immunoSEQ multiplex PCR, and TCRdb kept only the in-frame ones, dropping some. The sample gives around 720,000 clones, 73% of which show up once; around 2% is in the top ten. What was sequenced was memory CD4+ T cells sorted from blood. The receptors stem from a woman in her twenties or thirties in good health. Each CDR3 is given with its conserved first and last residue. D genes are given only for firm matches. Not all rows give a size; the values are once, few, many and, for expanded clones, a class.

D	J	V	size	CDR3	DNA
-	TRBJ1-3	TRBV4-2	-	CASSPSGSSGNTIYF	TGTGCCAGCAGCCCATCAGGGTCATCTGGAAACACCATATATTTT
TRBD2	TRBJ2-5	TRBV27	-	CASSFRFSAGVGSETQYF	TGTGCCAGCAGTTTTCGTTTTTCAGCGGGAGTAGGGTCAGAGACCCAGTACTTC
-	TRBJ2-2	TRBV29-1	-	CSVGQGNTGELFF	TGCAGCGTTGGCCAGGGAAACACCGGGGAGCTGTTTTTT
-	TRBJ2-7	TRBV27	few	CASSSPRLEVYEQYF	TGTGCCAGCAGTTCCCCACGCTTGGAGGTCTACGAGCAGTACTTC
TRBD2	TRBJ2-5	TRBV2	-	CASSSRSGGRKETQYF	TGTGCCAGCAGTTCGAGGTCGGGAGGGCGCAAAGAGACCCAGTACTTC
-	TRBJ2-4	TRBV28	-	CASSQTGSTIQYF	TGTGCCAGCAGTCAAACGGGTTCAACCATTCAGTACTTC
TRBD1	TRBJ2-7	TRBV19	-	CASTGQVSHEQYF	TGTGCCAGCACCGGACAGGTCTCCCACGAGCAGTACTTC
TRBD1	TRBJ2-5	TRBV29-1	-	CSVRTGQETQYF	TGCAGCGTTCGGACAGGCCAAGAGACCCAGTACTTC
-	TRBJ1-1	TRBV25-1	-	CASSESRGKNTEAFF	TGTGCCAGCAGTGAATCGCGGGGGAAGAACACTGAAGCTTTCTTT
-	TRBJ2-1	TRBV27	few	CASSFKGVYNEQFF	TGTGCCAGCAGTTTTAAAGGGGTTTACAATGAGCAGTTCTTC
-	TRBJ2-5	TRBV5-1	once	CASSPREIQETQYF	TGCGCCAGCAGTCCTCGGGAGATCCAAGAGACCCAGTACTTC
TRBD1	TRBJ1-4	TRBV28	-	CASSSRDSNEKLFF	TGTGCCAGCAGTTCGCGGGACAGTAATGAAAAACTGTTTTTT
-	TRBJ1-1	TRBV5-5	few	CASSFQGTEAFF	TGTGCCAGCAGCTTTCAGGGGACTGAAGCTTTCTTT
-	TRBJ1-1	TRBV6-1	-	CASNVRGNTEAFF	TGTGCCAGCAACGTCAGGGGGAACACTGAAGCTTTCTTT
-	TRBJ2-1	TRBV27	-	CASSSRVLYQTLNNEQFF	TGTGCCAGCAGTTCGCGGGTACTTTATCAAACCCTAAACAATGAGCAGTTCTTC
-	TRBJ1-6	TRBV25-1	once	CASREGETRNSPLHF	TGTGCCAGCAGGGAGGGCGAGACCCGAAATTCACCCCTCCACTTT
TRBD1	TRBJ2-7	TRBV13	-	CASSSTGQDFYEQYF	TGTGCCAGCAGCTCGACGGGACAGGACTTCTACGAGCAGTACTTC
TRBD1	TRBJ2-5	TRBV30	many	CACQGAETQYF	TGTGCCTGTCAGGGGGCTGAGACCCAGTACTTC
-	TRBJ1-1	TRBV6-1	few	CASSQKQANTEAFF	TGTGCCAGCAGTCAAAAACAGGCTAACACTGAAGCTTTCTTT
-	TRBJ2-5	TRBV4-1	-	CASSQAQGIQETQYF	TGCGCCAGCAGCCAAGCCCAGGGGATTCAAGAGACCCAGTACTTC
-	TRBJ2-1	TRBV5-6	-	CASSLVSLGSYNEQFF	TGTGCCAGCAGCTTGGTGTCTTTGGGGTCCTACAATGAGCAGTTCTTC
TRBD2	TRBJ2-2	TRBV28	-	CASSLVLAGGNTGELFF	TGTGCCAGCAGTTTGGTCCTAGCGGGTGGGAACACCGGGGAGCTGTTTTTT
-	TRBJ2-3	TRBV14	once	CASSPHPPDTQYF	TGTGCCAGCAGCCCCCACCCCCCGGATACGCAGTATTTT
TRBD1	TRBJ2-5	TRBV19	few	CASSQGGTAQETQYF	TGTGCCAGTAGCCAAGGTGGGACAGCGCAAGAGACCCAGTACTTC
TRBD2	TRBJ2-2	TRBV5-1	many	CASSHTPTSGINTGELFF	TGCGCCAGCAGCCACACACCGACTAGCGGAATAAACACCGGGGAGCTGTTTTTT
-	TRBJ2-1	TRBV29-1	once	CSVEEDSPEQFF	TGCAGCGTTGAAGAGGACTCGCCTGAGCAGTTCTTC
-	TRBJ2-1	TRBV7-2	-	CASTIGSNYYNEQFF	TGTGCCAGCACCATAGGAAGTAATTACTACAATGAGCAGTTCTTC
-	TRBJ1-1	TRBV5-1	-	CASSEAVNTEAFF	TGCGCCAGCAGCGAGGCCGTGAACACTGAAGCTTTCTTT
-	TRBJ1-1	TRBV28	few	CASSRPGGAGNTEAFF	TGTGCCAGCAGTCGGCCCGGGGGGGCAGGGAACACTGAAGCTTTCTTT
TRBD2	TRBJ2-5	TRBV7-8	-	CASSLGAGDGETQYF	TGTGCCAGCAGCTTAGGGGCGGGAGACGGAGAGACCCAGTACTTC
-	TRBJ1-2	TRBV28	-	CASSPRRRPGGYGGYTF	TGTGCCAGCAGTCCCCGGAGAAGGCCCGGGGGATATGGGGGCTACACCTTC
-	TRBJ2-7	TRBV6-1	-	CASLPGGPEYEQYF	TGTGCCAGCCTCCCAGGGGGGCCGGAGTACGAGCAGTACTTC
-	TRBJ2-7	TRBV5-1	-	CASSLAASYEQYF	TGCGCCAGCAGCTTGGCCGCTTCCTACGAGCAGTACTTC
TRBD1	TRBJ1-1	TRBV19	-	CASSLQGRFEAFF	TGTGCCAGTAGCTTACAGGGGAGGTTTGAAGCTTTCTTT
-	TRBJ2-3	TRBV6-5	-	CASRNPGGSTDTQYF	TGTGCCAGCCGGAACCCTGGGGGGTCCACAGATACGCAGTATTTT
-	TRBJ2-5	TRBV30	once	CAWNQGQGSEIRGRETQYF	TGTGCCTGGAATCAGGGTCAGGGTTCTGAGATAAGGGGACGAGAGACCCAGTACTTC
-	TRBJ1-5	TRBV28	-	CASSTLPTTRPQHF	TGTGCCAGCAGTACACTCCCGACAACGAGGCCCCAGCATTTT
-	TRBJ1-1	TRBV25-1	-	CASSDGQMAFF	TGTGCCAGCAGTGACGGACAAATGGCTTTCTTT
-	TRBJ2-1	TRBV27	-	CASSPLGQRGYNEQFF	TGTGCCAGCAGTCCGCTAGGGCAGAGGGGTTACAATGAGCAGTTCTTC
-	TRBJ2-2	TRBV10-1	-	CASSPMTQTGELFF	TGCGCCAGCAGCCCGATGACGCAGACCGGGGAGCTGTTTTTT
TRBD2	TRBJ2-7	TRBV19	-	CASSMPSGSSYEQYF	TGTGCCAGTAGTATGCCTAGCGGGAGCTCCTACGAGCAGTACTTC
-	TRBJ1-1	TRBV6-5	-	CASSLQGSMNTEAFF	TGTGCCAGCAGTCTACAGGGTTCCATGAACACTGAAGCTTTCTTT
TRBD2	TRBJ2-2	TRBV19	-	CASSALLGTSGRDTGELFF	TGTGCCAGTAGTGCCCTCCTCGGGACTAGCGGGAGGGACACCGGGGAGCTGTTTTTT
TRBD2	TRBJ2-7	TRBV28	-	CASSPGGVAGGPSSYEQYF	TGTGCCAGCAGTCCCGGGGGGGTAGCGGGAGGGCCCAGCTCCTACGAGCAGTACTTC
-	TRBJ2-3	TRBV28	-	CASSLSYTDTQYF	TGTGCCAGCAGTTTATCGTACACAGATACGCAGTATTTT
TRBD2	TRBJ2-3	TRBV30	-	CASILAGGGDTQYF	TGTGCCTCCATTCTAGCGGGAGGGGGAGATACGCAGTATTTT
-	TRBJ1-4	TRBV7-9	-	CASSPRGWQNEKLFF	TGTGCCAGCAGCCCTAGGGGGTGGCAAAATGAAAAACTGTTTTTT
TRBD2	TRBJ2-1	TRBV9	-	CASSVASGRAYNEQFF	TGTGCCAGCAGCGTTGCCAGCGGGAGGGCCTACAATGAGCAGTTCTTC